This T cell receptor beta chain was sequenced for a study of cytomegalovirus exposure and HLA in healthy donors. With 1 base removed from V and 5 bases from J, the gap between germline ends came to 16 bases. From germline, CDR1 is SGDLS and CDR2 YYNGEE. CDR3 length equals 16 residues. 13 Jbeta primers and 60 Vbeta primers were used for the PCR. The authors' processing: Unique TCR beta chains numbered approximately 80 million in a later analysis, with roughly 9.9 million shared. Only in-frame clones appear in the TCRdb table, and some are missing; sequencing was by immunoSEQ multiplex PCR. That table is the source of V, J and clone size, and D and trimming were worked out from the DNA. The table records approximately 76,000 clones, around 80% of them present only once.

The clonotype was recovered from a young man in good health and CMV-seronegative. The V gene is TRBV9, the J gene TRBJ2-1; D is perhaps TRBD2 (6 bases). The sequenced sample was PBMCs. The CDR3 is CASSVSGGLPDNEQFF. The CDR3 nucleotides are TGTGCCAGCAGCGTATCCGGGGGATTACCGGACAATGAGCAGTTCTTC.